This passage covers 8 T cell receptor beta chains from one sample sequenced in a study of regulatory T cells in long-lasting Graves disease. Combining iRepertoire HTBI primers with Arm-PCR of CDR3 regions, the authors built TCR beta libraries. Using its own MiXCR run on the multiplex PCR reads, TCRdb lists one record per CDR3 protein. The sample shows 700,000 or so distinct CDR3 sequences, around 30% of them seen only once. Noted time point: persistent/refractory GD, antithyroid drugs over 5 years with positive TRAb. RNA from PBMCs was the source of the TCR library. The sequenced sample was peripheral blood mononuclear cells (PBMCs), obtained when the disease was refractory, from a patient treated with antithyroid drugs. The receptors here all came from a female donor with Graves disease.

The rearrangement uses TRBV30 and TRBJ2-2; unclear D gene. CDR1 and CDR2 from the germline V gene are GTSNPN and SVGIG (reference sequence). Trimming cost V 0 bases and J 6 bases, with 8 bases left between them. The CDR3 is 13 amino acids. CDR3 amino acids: CAWSVRVSGELFF. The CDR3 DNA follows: TGTGCCTGGAGTGTACGTGTATCCGGGGAGCTGTTTTTT. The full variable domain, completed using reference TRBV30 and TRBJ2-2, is SQTIHQWPATLVQPVGSPLSLECTVEGTSNPNLYWYRQAAGRGLQLLFYSVGIGQISSEVPQNLSASRPQDRQFILSSKKLLLSDSGFYLCAWSVRVSGELFFGEGSRLTVL.

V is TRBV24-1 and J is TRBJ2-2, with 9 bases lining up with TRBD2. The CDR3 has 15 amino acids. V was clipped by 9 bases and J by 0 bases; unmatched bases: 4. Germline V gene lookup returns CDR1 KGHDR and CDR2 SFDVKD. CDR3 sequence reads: CATRTSGSNTGELFF. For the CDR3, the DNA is TGTGCCACCCGTACTAGCGGGTCGAACACCGGGGAGCTGTTTTTT.

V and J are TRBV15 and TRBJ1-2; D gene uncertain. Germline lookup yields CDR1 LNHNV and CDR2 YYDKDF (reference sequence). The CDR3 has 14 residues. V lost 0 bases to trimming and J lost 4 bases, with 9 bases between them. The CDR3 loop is CATSREGEIYGYTF. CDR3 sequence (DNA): TGTGCCACCAGCAGAGAAGGAGAAATCTATGGCTACACCTTC.

CDR3 sequence (DNA): TGTGCCAGCAGCCAAGTCGGGCAGGTTGGCAATCAGCCCCAGCATTTT. The encoded protein is CASSQVGQVGNQPQHF. J is TRBJ1-5 and V is TRBV4-2, with unresolved D. Trimming left V 1 base short and J 2 bases short, with 12 bases between. The CDR3 runs 16 residues. Per germline, CDR1 LGHNA and CDR2 YNFKEQ.

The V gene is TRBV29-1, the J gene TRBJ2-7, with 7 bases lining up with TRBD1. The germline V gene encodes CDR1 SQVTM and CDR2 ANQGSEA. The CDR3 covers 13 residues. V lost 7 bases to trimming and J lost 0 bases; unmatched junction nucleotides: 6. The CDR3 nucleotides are TGCAGCGCCACCCAGGGGGACTCCTACGAGCAGTACTTC. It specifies CSATQGDSYEQYF.

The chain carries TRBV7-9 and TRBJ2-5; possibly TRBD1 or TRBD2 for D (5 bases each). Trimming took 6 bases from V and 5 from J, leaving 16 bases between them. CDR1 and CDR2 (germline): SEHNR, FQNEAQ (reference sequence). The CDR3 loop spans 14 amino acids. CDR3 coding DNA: TGTGCCAGCAGGTCCGAGGGGCTCACGGAGACCCAGTACTTC. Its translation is CASRSEGLTETQYF. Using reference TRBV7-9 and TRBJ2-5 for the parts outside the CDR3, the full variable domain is DTGVSQNPRHKITKRGQNVTFRCDPISEHNRLYWYRQTLGQGPEFLTYFQNEAQLEKSRLLSDRFSAERPKGSFSTLEIQRTEQGDSAMYLCASRSEGLTETQYFGPGTRLLVL.

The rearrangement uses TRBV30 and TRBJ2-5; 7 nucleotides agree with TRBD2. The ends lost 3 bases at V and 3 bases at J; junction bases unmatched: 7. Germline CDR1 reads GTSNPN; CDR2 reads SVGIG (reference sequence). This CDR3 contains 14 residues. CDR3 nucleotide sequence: TGTGCCTGGAGATGGAAGGGAGGGGAAGAGACCCAGTACTTC. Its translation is CAWRWKGGEETQYF.

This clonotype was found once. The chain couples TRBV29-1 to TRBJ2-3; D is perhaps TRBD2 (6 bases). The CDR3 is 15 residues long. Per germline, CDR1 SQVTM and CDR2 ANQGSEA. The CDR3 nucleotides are TGCAGTGCTACGGGGGACGGGAGAGGCACAGATACGCAGTATTTT. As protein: CSATGDGRGTDTQYF.